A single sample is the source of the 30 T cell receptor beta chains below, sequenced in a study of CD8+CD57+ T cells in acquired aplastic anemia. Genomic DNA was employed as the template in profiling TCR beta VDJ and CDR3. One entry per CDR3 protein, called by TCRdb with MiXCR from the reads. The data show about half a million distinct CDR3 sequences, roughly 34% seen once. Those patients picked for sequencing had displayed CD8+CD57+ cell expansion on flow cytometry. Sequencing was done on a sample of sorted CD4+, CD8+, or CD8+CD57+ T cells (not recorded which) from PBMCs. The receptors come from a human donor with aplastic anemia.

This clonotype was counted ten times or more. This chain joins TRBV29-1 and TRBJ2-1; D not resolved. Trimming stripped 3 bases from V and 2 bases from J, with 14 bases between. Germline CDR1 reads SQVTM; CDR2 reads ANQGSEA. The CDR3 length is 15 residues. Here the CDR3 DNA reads TGCAGCGTTGAGGGTCAGGCCGCGACCTACAATGAGCAGTTCTTC. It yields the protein CSVEGQAATYNEQFF.

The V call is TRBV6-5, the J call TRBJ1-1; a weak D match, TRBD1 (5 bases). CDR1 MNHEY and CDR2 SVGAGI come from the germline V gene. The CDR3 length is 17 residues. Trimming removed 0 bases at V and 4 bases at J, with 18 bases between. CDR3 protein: CASSYSSQGVWITEAFF. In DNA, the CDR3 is TGTGCCAGCAGTTACTCGAGTCAGGGCGTTTGGATCACTGAAGCTTTCTTT.

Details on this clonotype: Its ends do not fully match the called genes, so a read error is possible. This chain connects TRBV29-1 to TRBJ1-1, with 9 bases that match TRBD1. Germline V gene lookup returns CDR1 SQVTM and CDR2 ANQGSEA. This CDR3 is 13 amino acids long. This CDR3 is CSVARDREAEASF. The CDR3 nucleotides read TGCAGCGTCGCCCGGGACAGGGAGGCTGAAGCTTCCTTT.

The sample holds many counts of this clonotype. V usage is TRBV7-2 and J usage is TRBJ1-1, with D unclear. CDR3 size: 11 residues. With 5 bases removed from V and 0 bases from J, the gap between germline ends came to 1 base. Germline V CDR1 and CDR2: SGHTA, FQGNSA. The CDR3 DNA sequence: TGTGCCAGCAGCGTGAACACTGAAGCTTTCTTT. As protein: CASSVNTEAFF.

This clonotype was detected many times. The CDR3 bases are TGTGCCAGCAGCGTAGGTTCAGGGAATCAGCCCCAGCATTTT. Protein sequence: CASSVGSGNQPQHF. V is TRBV9 and J is TRBJ1-5; D is possibly TRBD1 (5 bases). V gave up 0 bases and J gave up 4 bases, with 8 bases separating them. This CDR3 comprises 14 residues. Germline loops: CDR1 SGDLS, CDR2 YYNGEE. Full variable domain (rest looked up from reference TRBV9 and TRBJ1-5): DSGVTQTPKHLITATGQRVTLRCSPRSGDLSVYWYQQSLDQGLQFLIQYYNGEERAKGNILERFSAQQFPDLHSELNLSSLELGDSALYFCASSVGSGNQPQHFGDGTRLSIL.

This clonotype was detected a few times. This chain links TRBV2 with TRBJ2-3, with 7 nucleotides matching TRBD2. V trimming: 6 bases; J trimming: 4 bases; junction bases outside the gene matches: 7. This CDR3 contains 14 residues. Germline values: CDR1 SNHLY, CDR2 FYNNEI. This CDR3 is CASRASGNPDTQYF. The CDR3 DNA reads TGTGCCAGCAGGGCGAGCGGGAATCCAGATACGCAGTATTTT.

CDR3 DNA sequence: TGTGCCAGCAGTGAAATTTATAGCTCCTACAATGAGCAGTTCTTC. Its translation is CASSEIYSSYNEQFF. The J gene is TRBJ2-1, the V gene TRBV6-1; no firm D call. V lost 2 bases and J lost 0, with 8 bases in between. CDR1 and CDR2 from the germline V gene are MNHNS and SASEGT. The CDR3 has 15 residues.

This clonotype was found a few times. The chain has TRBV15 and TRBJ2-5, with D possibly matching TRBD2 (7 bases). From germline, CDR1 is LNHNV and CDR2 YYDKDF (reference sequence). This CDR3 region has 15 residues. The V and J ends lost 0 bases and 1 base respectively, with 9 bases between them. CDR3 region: CATSREGGGQETQYF. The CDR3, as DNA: TGTGCCACCAGCAGAGAAGGGGGGGGCCAAGAGACCCAGTACTTC.

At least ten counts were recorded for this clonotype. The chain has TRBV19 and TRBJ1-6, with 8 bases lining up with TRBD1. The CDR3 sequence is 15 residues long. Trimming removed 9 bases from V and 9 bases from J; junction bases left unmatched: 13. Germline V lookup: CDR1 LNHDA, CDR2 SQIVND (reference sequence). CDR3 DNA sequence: TGTGCCAGCACCTCCCTTGAGACAGGGGTTTCACCCCTCCACTTT. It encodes CASTSLETGVSPLHF.

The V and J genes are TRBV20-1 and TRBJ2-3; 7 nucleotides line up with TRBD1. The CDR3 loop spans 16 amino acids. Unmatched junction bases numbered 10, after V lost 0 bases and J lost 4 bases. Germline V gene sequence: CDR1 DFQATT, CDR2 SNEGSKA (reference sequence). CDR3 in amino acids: CSARDYQTGFADTQYF. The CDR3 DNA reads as TGCAGTGCTAGAGATTACCAGACAGGGTTTGCAGATACGCAGTATTTT.

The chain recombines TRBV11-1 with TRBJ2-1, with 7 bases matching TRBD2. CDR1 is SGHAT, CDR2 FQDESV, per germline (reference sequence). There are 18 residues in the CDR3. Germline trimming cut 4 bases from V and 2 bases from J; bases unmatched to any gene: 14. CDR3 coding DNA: TGTGCCAGCAGCTCTCCCCCGACTAGCCTATTAACCTACAATGAGCAGTTCTTC. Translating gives CASSSPPTSLLTYNEQFF. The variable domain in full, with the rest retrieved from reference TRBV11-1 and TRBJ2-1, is EAEVAQSPRYKITEKSQAVAFWCDPISGHATLYWYRQILGQGPELLVQFQDESVVDDSQLPKDRFSAERLKGVDSTLKIQPAELGDSAMYLCASSSPPTSLLTYNEQFFGPGTRLTVL.

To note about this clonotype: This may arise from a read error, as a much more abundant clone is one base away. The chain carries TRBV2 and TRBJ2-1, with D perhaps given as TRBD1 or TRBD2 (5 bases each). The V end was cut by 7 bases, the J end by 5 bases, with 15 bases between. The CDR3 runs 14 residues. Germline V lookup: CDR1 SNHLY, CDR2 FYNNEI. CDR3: CASTDGGEDNEQFF. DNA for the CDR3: TGTGCCAGCACTGATGGGGGAGAAGACAATGAGCAGTTCTTC.

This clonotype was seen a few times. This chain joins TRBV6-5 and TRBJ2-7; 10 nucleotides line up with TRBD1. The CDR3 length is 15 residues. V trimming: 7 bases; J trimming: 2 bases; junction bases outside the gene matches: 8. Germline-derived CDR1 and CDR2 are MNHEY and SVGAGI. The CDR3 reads CASIPAGTGAYEQYF. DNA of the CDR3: TGTGCCAGCATCCCAGCCGGGACAGGGGCCTACGAGCAGTACTTC.

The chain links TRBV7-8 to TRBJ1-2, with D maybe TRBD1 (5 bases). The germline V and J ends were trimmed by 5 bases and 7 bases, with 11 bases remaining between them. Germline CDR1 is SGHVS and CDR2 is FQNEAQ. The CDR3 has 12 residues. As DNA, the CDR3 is TGTGCCAGCAGCAACCCCGGGACTGGCTACACCTTC. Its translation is CASSNPGTGYTF.

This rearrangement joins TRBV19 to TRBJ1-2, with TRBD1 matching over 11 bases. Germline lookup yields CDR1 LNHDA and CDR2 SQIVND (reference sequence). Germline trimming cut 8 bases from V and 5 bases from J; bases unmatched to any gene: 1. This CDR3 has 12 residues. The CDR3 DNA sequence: TGTGCCAGTGGACAGGGGGCTTATGGCTACACCTTC. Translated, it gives CASGQGAYGYTF.

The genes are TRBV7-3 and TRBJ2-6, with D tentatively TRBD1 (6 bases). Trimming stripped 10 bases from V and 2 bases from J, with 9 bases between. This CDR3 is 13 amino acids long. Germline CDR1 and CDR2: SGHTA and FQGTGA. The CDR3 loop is CATRGPGANVLTF. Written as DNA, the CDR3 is TGTGCCACCAGGGGTCCTGGGGCCAACGTCCTGACTTTC.

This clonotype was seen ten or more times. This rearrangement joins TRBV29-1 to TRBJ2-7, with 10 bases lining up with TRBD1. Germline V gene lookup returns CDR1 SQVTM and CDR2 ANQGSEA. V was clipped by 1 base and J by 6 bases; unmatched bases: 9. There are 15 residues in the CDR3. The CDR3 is CSVEGSGTGVSEQYF. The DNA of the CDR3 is TGCAGCGTTGAAGGTTCCGGGACAGGGGTATCCGAGCAGTACTTC.

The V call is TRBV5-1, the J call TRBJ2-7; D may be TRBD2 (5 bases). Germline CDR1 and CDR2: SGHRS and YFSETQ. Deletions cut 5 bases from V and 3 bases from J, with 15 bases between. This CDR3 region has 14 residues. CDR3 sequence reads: CASRAPGIGYEQYF. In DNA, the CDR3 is TGCGCCAGCAGGGCCCCGGGGATTGGCTACGAGCAGTACTTC.

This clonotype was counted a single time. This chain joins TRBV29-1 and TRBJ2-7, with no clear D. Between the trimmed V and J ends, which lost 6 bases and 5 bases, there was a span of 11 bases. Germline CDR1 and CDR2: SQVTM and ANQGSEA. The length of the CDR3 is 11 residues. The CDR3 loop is CSVGPGDEQYF. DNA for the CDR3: TGCAGCGTAGGGCCTGGCGACGAGCAGTACTTC.

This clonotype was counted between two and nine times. The CDR3 loop reads CASSLGDGSSGNTIYF. In nucleotides, the CDR3 is TGCGCCAGCAGCTTGGGGGACGGAAGCTCTGGAAACACCATATATTTT. J is TRBJ1-3 and V is TRBV5-1, with a weak D call TRBD1 (5 bases). Germline CDR1 and CDR2: SGHRS and YFSETQ. Trimming left V 0 bases short and J 0 bases short, with 10 bases between. CDR3 length equals 16 residues.

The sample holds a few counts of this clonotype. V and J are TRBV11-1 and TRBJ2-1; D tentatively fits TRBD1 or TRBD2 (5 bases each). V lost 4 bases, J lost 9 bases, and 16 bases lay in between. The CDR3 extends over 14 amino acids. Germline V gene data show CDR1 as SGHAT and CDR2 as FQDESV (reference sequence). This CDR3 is CASSYSPPGTEQFF. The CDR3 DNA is TGTGCCAGCAGCTACAGCCCCCCCGGGACTGAGCAGTTCTTC.

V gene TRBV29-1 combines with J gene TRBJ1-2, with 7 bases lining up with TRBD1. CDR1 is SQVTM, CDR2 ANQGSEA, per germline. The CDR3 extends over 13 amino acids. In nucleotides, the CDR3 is TGCAGTAGTACCGGGGACAGTCCCTATGGCTACACCTTC. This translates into CSSTGDSPYGYTF.

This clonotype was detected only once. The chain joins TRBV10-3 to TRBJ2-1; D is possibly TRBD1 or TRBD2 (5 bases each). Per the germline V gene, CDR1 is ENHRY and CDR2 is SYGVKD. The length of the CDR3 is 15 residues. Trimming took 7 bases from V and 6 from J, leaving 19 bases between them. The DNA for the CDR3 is TGTGCCATCACCACCCCCTCGGGGCCGGGCAATGAGCAGTTCTTC. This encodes CAITTPSGPGNEQFF.

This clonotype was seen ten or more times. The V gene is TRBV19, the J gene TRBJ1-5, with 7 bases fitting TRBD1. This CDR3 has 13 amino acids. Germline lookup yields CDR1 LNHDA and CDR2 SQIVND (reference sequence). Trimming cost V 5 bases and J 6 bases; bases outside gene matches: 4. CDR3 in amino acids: CASSLQGPQPQHF. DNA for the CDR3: TGTGCCAGTAGTTTACAGGGGCCTCAGCCCCAGCATTTT.

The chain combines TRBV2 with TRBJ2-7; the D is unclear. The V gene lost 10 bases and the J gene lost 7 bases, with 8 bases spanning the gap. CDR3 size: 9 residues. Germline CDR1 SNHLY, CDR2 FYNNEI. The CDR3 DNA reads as TGTGCCACCGGCGAAGAGCAGTACTTC. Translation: CATGEEQYF.

The CDR3 coding sequence is TGCAGCGTTGAACCTAGCGGGAGCAGAAGTGAGCAGTTCTTC. It specifies CSVEPSGSRSEQFF. This chain joins TRBV29-1 and TRBJ2-1; 10 nucleotides match TRBD2. From germline, CDR1 is SQVTM and CDR2 ANQGSEA. Trimming took 2 bases from V and 9 from J; bases not matched to a gene: 7. This CDR3 region has 14 residues.

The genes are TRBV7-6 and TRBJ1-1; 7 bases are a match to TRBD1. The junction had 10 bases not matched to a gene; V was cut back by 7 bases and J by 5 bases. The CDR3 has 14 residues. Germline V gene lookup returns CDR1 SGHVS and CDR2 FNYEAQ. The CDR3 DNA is TGTGCCAGCAACGCAGGAGGGGGCGCGACTGAAGCTTTCTTT. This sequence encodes CASNAGGGATEAFF.

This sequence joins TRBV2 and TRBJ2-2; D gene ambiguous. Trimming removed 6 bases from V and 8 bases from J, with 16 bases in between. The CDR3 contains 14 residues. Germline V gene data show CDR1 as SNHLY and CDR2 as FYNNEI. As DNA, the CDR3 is TGTGCCAGCAGCCAAAACCCAGCAACGGGGGAGCTGTTTTTT. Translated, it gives CASSQNPATGELFF. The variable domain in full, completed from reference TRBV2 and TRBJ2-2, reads EPEVTQTPSHQVTQMGQEVILRCVPISNHLYFYWYRQILGQKVEFLVSFYNNEISEKSEIFDDQFSVERPDGSNFTLKIRSTKLEDSAMYFCASSQNPATGELFFGEGSRLTVL.

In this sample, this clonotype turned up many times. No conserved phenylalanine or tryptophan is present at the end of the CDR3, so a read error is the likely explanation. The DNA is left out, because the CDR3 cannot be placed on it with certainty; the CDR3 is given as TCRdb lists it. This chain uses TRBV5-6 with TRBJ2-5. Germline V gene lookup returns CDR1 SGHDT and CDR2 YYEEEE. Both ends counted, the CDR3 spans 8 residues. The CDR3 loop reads CASSLFGV.

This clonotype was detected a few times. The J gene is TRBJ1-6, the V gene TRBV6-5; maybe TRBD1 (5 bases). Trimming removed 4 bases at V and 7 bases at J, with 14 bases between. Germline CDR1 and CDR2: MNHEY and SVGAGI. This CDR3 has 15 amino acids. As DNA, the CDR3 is TGTGCCAGCAGTTGGACACACCGGAGCAATTCACCCCTCCACTTT. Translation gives CASSWTHRSNSPLHF.